This TCR beta chain came from a study of PD-1 blockade in classical Hodgkin lymphoma. Autologous stem cell transplantation was followed by relapse in every patient, and brentuximab vedotin exposure varied. The CDR3 spans 14 residues. The germline V gene encodes CDR1 GTSNPN and CDR2 SVGIG (reference sequence). V gave up 2 bases and J gave up 4 bases, with 12 bases separating them. Findings and limits, study-wide: Newly diagnosed and completely responding patients shared comparable baseline diversity. Among the patients, those starting nivolumab under 1 year after ASCT were excluded. Significant TCR diversity gains by C4D1 occurred in CD4+ but not CD8+ cells. A reduction in baseline TCR diversity was reportedly seen in newly diagnosed patients relative to healthy donors.

The data were produced by immunoSEQ multiplex PCR, yet TCRdb's version contains in-frame clones alone and is incomplete. Of more than 50,000 clones listed, 71% were seen once; the top ten hold 7% to 10%. This clone was found a few times. Its antigen is not identified. The origin of this receptor is a human donor with classical Hodgkin lymphoma. The sample consisted of peripheral blood mononuclear cells (PBMCs), taken before the second cycle of nivolumab. The chain carries TRBV30 and TRBJ1-5; unclear D gene. CDR3 sequence (DNA): TGTGCCTGGAGTTCCGGCGGGTGGAATCAGCCCCAGCATTTT. Encoded protein: CAWSSGGWNQPQHF.